The 14 T cell receptor beta chains presented below share a single source sample, sequenced in a study of Ad26.COV2.S vaccination and SARS-CoV-2 variants. Here immunoSEQ multiplex PCR was the method, and the copy in TCRdb shows in-frame clones only, minus some. The data hold about 680,000 clones, with roughly 90% observed a single time. Documented treatment: some 19 received Ad26.COV2.S at low or high dose, single or two shots; roughly 5 received placebo; per-sample allocation not given. Each sample was drawn 63 days after the first injection (of vaccine or placebo). The source was peripheral blood, collected in a trial of Ad26.COV2.S vaccine versus placebo. These receptors were collected from a person between 18 and 65 years old who received the Ad26.COV2.S COVID-19 vaccine or a placebo.

Worth noting for this clone: The sample holds other DNA sequences that translate to the same CDR3. V usage is TRBV5-1 and J usage is TRBJ1-1, with unresolved D. CDR1 SGHRS and CDR2 YFSETQ come from the germline V gene. Trimming stripped 2 bases from V and 1 base from J, with 6 bases between. CDR3 size: 13 residues. The CDR3 reads CASSFEGNTEAFF. The CDR3 DNA follows: TGCGCCAGCAGCTTCGAGGGGAACACTGAAGCTTTCTTT.

The chain recombines TRBV2 with TRBJ1-1; maybe TRBD1 (6 bases). This CDR3 region has 14 residues. Trimming stripped 3 bases from V and 2 bases from J, with 10 bases between. CDR1 and CDR2 (germline): SNHLY, FYNNEI. The CDR3 bases are TGTGCCAGCAGTGACGGAGGGGGTAACACTGAAGCTTTCTTT. Its translation is CASSDGGGNTEAFF. Variable domain in full (rest from reference TRBV2 and TRBJ1-1): EPEVTQTPSHQVTQMGQEVILRCVPISNHLYFYWYRQILGQKVEFLVSFYNNEISEKSEIFDDQFSVERPDGSNFTLKIRSTKLEDSAMYFCASSDGGGNTEAFFGQGTRLTVV.

The chain is built from TRBV3-1 (or the pseudogene TRBV3-2) and TRBJ2-3; possibly TRBD1 or TRBD2 for D (5 bases each). The V and J ends lost 4 bases and 4 bases respectively, with 18 bases between them. Germline CDR1 LGHDT, CDR2 YNNKEL (reference sequence). The CDR3 contains 16 residues. CDR3 region: CASSLLGDLGADTQYF. CDR3 nucleotides: TGTGCCAGCAGCCTCCTCGGGGACCTCGGCGCAGATACGCAGTATTTT.

This chain joins TRBV6-2 or TRBV6-3 and TRBJ1-1; TRBD1 might be the D (5 bases). Germline CDR1 and CDR2: MNHEY and SVGEGT. The CDR3 sequence is 14 residues long. V dropped 7 bases and J dropped 0 bases, with 12 bases sitting between them. The CDR3 DNA sequence: TGTGCCAGCACCCCGGGGGGGATGAACACTGAAGCTTTCTTT. This gives the protein CASTPGGMNTEAFF.

The chain has TRBV7-8 and TRBJ1-5; D unresolved. This CDR3 has 13 residues. Trimming stripped 1 base from V and 4 bases from J, with 5 bases between. CDR1 SGHVS and CDR2 FQNEAQ come from the germline V gene. CDR3 region: CASSLGENQPQHF. CDR3 bases: TGTGCCAGCAGCTTAGGAGAGAATCAGCCCCAGCATTTT.

The chain has TRBV7-8 and TRBJ2-1; 10 bases are a match to TRBD2. Germline CDR1 is SGHVS and CDR2 is FQNEAQ. The CDR3 runs 15 residues. Losses at the gene ends were 4 bases for V and 7 bases for J; bases not matched to a gene: 7. The CDR3 DNA reads as TGTGCCAGCAGCTCCTCTAGCGGGAGACTAAATGAGCAGTTCTTC. Translated: CASSSSSGRLNEQFF.

The gene calls are TRBV3-1 (or the pseudogene TRBV3-2) and TRBJ2-7, with TRBD1 identical over 12 bases. CDR3 length: 15 amino acids. Trimming at V came to 7 bases and at J to 4 bases, leaving 8 bases not matched to a gene. Germline V CDR1 and CDR2: LGHDT, YNNKEL (reference sequence). CDR3 loop: CASTQGTGGGYEQYF. CDR3 nucleotides: TGTGCCAGCACCCAGGGGACAGGGGGCGGTTACGAGCAGTACTTC.

V and J are TRBV5-1 and TRBJ2-7, with 7 nucleotides matching TRBD2. With V trimmed by 0 bases and J by 1 base, 16 bases remained unmatched. The CDR3 has 19 amino acids. Germline V CDR1 and CDR2: SGHRS, YFSETQ. DNA of the CDR3: TGCGCCAGCAGCTTGGCCCTCGCTGGGGGGGGTCGGAGGTCCTACGAGCAGTACTTC. Translating it yields CASSLALAGGGRRSYEQYF.

This chain connects TRBV15 to TRBJ1-4, with D possibly TRBD1 on 6 matching bases. The CDR3 has 17 amino acids. The germline V and J ends were trimmed by 0 bases and 0 bases, with 11 bases remaining between them. Germline V gene data show CDR1 as LNHNV and CDR2 as YYDKDF (reference sequence). The CDR3 loop is CATSRDQGFATNEKLFF. The CDR3 DNA follows: TGTGCCACCAGCAGAGATCAGGGGTTTGCAACTAATGAAAAACTGTTTTTT.

The V call is TRBV3-1 (or the pseudogene TRBV3-2), the J call TRBJ2-2; D is unresolved. This CDR3 comprises 18 residues. V lost 2 bases and J lost 2, with 18 bases in between. CDR1 LGHDT and CDR2 YNNKEL come from the germline V gene (reference sequence). CDR3 residues: CASSQFFAEPTNTGELFF. Written as DNA, the CDR3 is TGTGCCAGCAGCCAATTCTTTGCCGAGCCTACTAACACCGGGGAGCTGTTTTTT.

This clone appeared many times. This chain links TRBV11-2 with TRBJ2-5; the D gene is possibly TRBD1 (5 bases). V was clipped by 5 bases and J by 5 bases, with 18 bases between them. CDR1 and CDR2 (germline): SGHAT, FQNNGV. The CDR3 contains 15 residues. CDR3 residues: CASSRGLGQLETQYF. DNA of the CDR3: TGTGCCAGCAGCAGGGGTTTGGGCCAACTGGAGACCCAGTACTTC.

The chain employs TRBV3-1 (or the pseudogene TRBV3-2) and TRBJ2-5; TRBD1 matches at 11 bases. The CDR3 runs to 16 residues. Germline CDR1 LGHDT, CDR2 YNNKEL (reference sequence). V gave up 3 bases and J gave up 3 bases; unmatched junction bases: 6. The CDR3, as DNA: TGTGCCAGCAGCCATGGGGACAGGGGGGAGAAAGAGACCCAGTACTTC. Translating gives CASSHGDRGEKETQYF.

A remark on this clone: Other DNA sequences of this sample code for an identical CDR3. The CDR3 loop reads CASSYSMNTEAFF. In DNA form, the CDR3 reads TGTGCCAGCAGTTACTCGATGAACACTGAAGCTTTCTTT. The chain links TRBV6-5 to TRBJ1-1; D remains unclear. V was trimmed by 0 bases and J by 0 bases, leaving 2 bases between them. The germline CDR1 and CDR2 sequences are MNHEY and SVGAGI. This CDR3 is built from 13 residues.

The chain combines TRBV25-1 with TRBJ1-6; D uncertain. The CDR3 contains 18 residues. The germline V and J ends were trimmed by 1 base and 7 bases, with 20 bases remaining between them. Germline assignment: CDR1 MGHDK and CDR2 SYGVNS. The CDR3 reads CASSESVWQATGNSPLHF. The CDR3 coding sequence is TGTGCCAGCAGTGAATCAGTATGGCAGGCCACGGGAAATTCACCCCTCCACTTT.